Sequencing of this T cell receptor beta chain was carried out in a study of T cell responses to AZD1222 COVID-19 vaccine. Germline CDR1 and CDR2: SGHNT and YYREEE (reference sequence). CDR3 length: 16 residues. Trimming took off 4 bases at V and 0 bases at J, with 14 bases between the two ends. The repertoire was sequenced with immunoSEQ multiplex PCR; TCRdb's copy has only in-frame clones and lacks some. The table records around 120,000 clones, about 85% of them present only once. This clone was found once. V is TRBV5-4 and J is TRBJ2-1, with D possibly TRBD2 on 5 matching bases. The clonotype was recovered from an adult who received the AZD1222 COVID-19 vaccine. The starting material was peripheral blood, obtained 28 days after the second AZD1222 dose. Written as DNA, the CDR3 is TGTGCCAGCAGCCCCAGCGGAGCAAGCTCCTACAATGAGCAGTTCTTC. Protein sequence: CASSPSGASSYNEQFF.